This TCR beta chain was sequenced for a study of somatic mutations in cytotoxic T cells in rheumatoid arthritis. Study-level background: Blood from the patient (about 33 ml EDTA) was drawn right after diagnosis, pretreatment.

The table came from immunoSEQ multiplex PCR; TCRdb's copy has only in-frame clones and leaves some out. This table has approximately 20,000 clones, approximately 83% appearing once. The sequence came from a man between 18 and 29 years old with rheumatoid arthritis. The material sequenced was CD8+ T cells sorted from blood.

CDR3 coding DNA: TGTGCCAGCAGTTCCGTAAGTAGCAATCAGCCCCAGCATTTT. Translating it yields CASSSVSSNQPQHF. This chain links TRBV28 with TRBJ1-5; D unclear. The CDR3 sequence is 14 residues long. Germline CDR1 is MDHEN and CDR2 is SYDVKM. The V and J ends lost 4 bases and 0 bases respectively, with 7 bases between them.